This T cell receptor (beta chain) was retrieved from a study of cytomegalovirus exposure and HLA in healthy donors. Study results and limitations: A few CMV-associated chains were confirmed in vitro to be specific for CMV antigens.

This table comes from immunoSEQ multiplex PCR, and its TCRdb copy is limited to in-frame clones, with some not included. The sample consists of 120,000 to 150,000 clones, about nine tenths of them appearing once. Comments on this clone: Its antigen is still unknown.

The origin of this receptor is a man between 18 and 35 years old in good health and CMV-seropositive. Sequenced sample: PBMCs.

This CDR3 reads CAISESPGSNQPQHF. CDR3 nucleotide sequence: TGTGCCATCAGTGAGTCGCCGGGTAGCAATCAGCCCCAGCATTTT. The V and J genes are TRBV10-3 and TRBJ1-5; D is uncertain. V lost 0 bases and J 0 bases, leaving 6 bases between the germline ends. From germline, CDR1 is ENHRY and CDR2 SYGVKD. The CDR3 runs 15 residues.